Listed below are T cell receptor beta chains from one sample, sequenced in a study of read filtering for tumor transcriptome and immune sequencing. One entry per CDR3 protein, called by TCRdb with MiXCR from the reads. The sample has some 140,000 distinct CDR3 sequences; less than 15% are singletons. Material: a population of CD138-negative cells sorted from bone marrow. The receptor set was obtained from a donor at least 40 years old with multiple myeloma. Both conserved end residues are part of each CDR3. The order of the fields is J gene, D gene, V gene, clone size, CDR3 DNA, CDR3 protein. A D gene is named only where the DNA matches it firmly. Clone size is stated in some rows and not others, as once, few, many or a class when expanded.

TRBJ2-7,TRBD2,TRBV5-1,many,TGCGCCAGCAGCATGGGACTAGCGACTTCCTACGAGCAGTACTTC,CASSMGLATSYEQYF
TRBJ2-7,TRBD1,TRBV5-1,many,TGCGCCAGCAGCTTGGCCGGGACAGCGAGCTCCTACGAGCAGTACTTC,CASSLAGTASSYEQYF
TRBJ1-5,NA,TRBV19,many,TGTGCCAGAGAGGGCAGGCCCGGGGTAAGCAATCAGCCCCAGCATTTT,CAREGRPGVSNQPQHF
TRBJ2-7,TRBD2,TRBV20-1,medium-sized,TGCAGTGCTAGGGGGACTAGCACATTCTACGAGCAGTACTTC,CSARGTSTFYEQYF
TRBJ2-7,NA,TRBV29-1,many,TGCAGCGTTGAAGCGGCCAGGGGGGTTGACGAGCAGTACTTC,CSVEAARGVDEQYF
TRBJ1-1,TRBD1,TRBV4-1,NA,TGCGCCAGCAGCCAACTCGGACAGGGGGCTATAGACACTGAAGCTTTCTTT,CASSQLGQGAIDTEAFF
TRBJ2-3,NA,TRBV2,few,TGTGCCAGCAGGACAGGAATCACAGATACGCAGTATTTT,CASRTGITDTQYF
TRBJ2-5,TRBD2,TRBV15,many,TGTGCCACCAGCAGAATACCGGGACTACGTCGAAACCAAGAGACCCAGTACTTC,CATSRIPGLRRNQETQYF
TRBJ2-2,TRBD2,TRBV4-3,NA,TGCGCCAGCAGCCAAGATCGGCCTAGCGGGAGAGGTCGGGATACCGGGGAGCTGCTTTTT,CASSQDRPSGRGRDTGELLF
TRBJ1-2,TRBD1,TRBV11-1,many,TGTGCCAGCAGCTTGGGACAGGGGCCCTATGGCTACACCTTC,CASSLGQGPYGYTF
TRBJ2-7,TRBD2,TRBV6-5,many,TGTGCCAGCAGTTACCAGACTAGCGGCTACGAGCAGTACTTC,CASSYQTSGYEQYF
TRBJ2-7,NA,TRBV7-2,many,TGTGCCAGCAGCTATCATGGAGAGCAGTACTTC,CASSYHGEQYF
TRBJ2-2,TRBD2,TRBV4-2,few,TGTGCCAGCCGTATGCGGGAGAGCACCGGGGAGCTGTTTTTT,CASRMRESTGELFF
TRBJ2-1,NA,TRBV6-1,many,TGTGCCAGCAGTTCCGGGCAGGAGAATGAGCAGTTCTTC,CASSSGQENEQFF
TRBJ2-2,NA,TRBV6-4,many,TGTGCCAGCAGTCTAGGGGGGCCTGCCGGGGAGCTGTTTTTT,CASSLGGPAGELFF
TRBJ2-1,NA,TRBV7-8,many,TGTGCCAGCAGCTTAAGTCTACAGGGTTACAATGAGCAGTTCTTC,CASSLSLQGYNEQFF